These 3 T cell receptor beta chains were all obtained from the same sample, sequenced in a study of cytomegalovirus exposure and HLA in healthy donors. Use of 60 Vbeta and 13 Jbeta primers characterized the PCR. Measured with immunoSEQ multiplex PCR; TCRdb has only the in-frame clones, and not every one. Of 150,000 to 200,000 clones in the sample, roughly three quarters are singletons; the top ten hold about 3.4%. The material sequenced was PBMCs. The receptors were sampled from a male donor in good health and CMV-seronegative.

This clone was observed a single time. This rearrangement joins TRBV4-1 to TRBJ1-4; TRBD1 matches 7 bases. Trimming removed 6 bases from V and 4 bases from J; junction bases left unmatched: 14. CDR1 and CDR2 (germline): MGHRA, YSYEKL. The CDR3 has 17 residues. The CDR3 coding sequence is TGCGCCAGCAGATTACGAGGGGGCGGAGAATATAATGAAAAACTGTTTTTT. It specifies CASRLRGGGEYNEKLFF.

The chain employs TRBV29-1 and TRBJ2-5; 14 nucleotides agree with TRBD2. The CDR3 runs to 18 residues. V lost 5 bases, J lost 10 bases, and 21 bases stayed unmatched. Germline V gives CDR1 SQVTM, CDR2 ANQGSEA. CDR3 sequence (DNA): TGCAGCGTTTACCTCGACACCCGACTAGCGGGGGGGGCGCGGCACCAGTACTTC. It codes for CSVYLDTRLAGGARHQYF.

This rearrangement joins TRBV18 to TRBJ2-7; the D gene is possibly TRBD2 (6 bases). The V gene lost 3 bases and the J gene lost 7 bases, with 22 bases spanning the gap. The CDR3 consists of 16 residues. CDR1 KGHSH and CDR2 LQKENI come from the germline V gene. Here the CDR3 DNA reads TGTGCCAGCTCACCGATAGCGGCCGGAGATCGGGGGGAGCAGTACTTC. As protein: CASSPIAAGDRGEQYF.